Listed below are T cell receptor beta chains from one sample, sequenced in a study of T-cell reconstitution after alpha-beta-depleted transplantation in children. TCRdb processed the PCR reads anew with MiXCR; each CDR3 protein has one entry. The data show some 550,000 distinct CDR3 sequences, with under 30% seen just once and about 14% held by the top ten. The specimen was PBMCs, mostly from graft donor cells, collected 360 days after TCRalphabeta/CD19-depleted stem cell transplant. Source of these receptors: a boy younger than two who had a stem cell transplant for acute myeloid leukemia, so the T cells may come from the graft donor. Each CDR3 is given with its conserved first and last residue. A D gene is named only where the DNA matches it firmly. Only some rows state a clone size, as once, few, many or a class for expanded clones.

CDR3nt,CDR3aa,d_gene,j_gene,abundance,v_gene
TGTGCCAGCAGCCGAAGACAGGGGTCTGAAGCTTTCTTT,CASSRRQGSEAFF,TRBD1,TRBJ1-1,.,TRBV6-1
TGTGCCAGCAGTATGTCAGGGGTCGGGTATGTCTACACCTTC,CASSMSGVGYVYTF,.,TRBJ1-2,.,TRBV6-1
TGTGCCAGCAGTTTCCGTACTCCGAACACCGGGGAGCTGTTTTTT,CASSFRTPNTGELFF,.,TRBJ2-2,few,TRBV12-3/TRBV12-4
TGCAGTGCTAGGCTCCCTGTATACAATGAGCAGTTCTTC,CSARLPVYNEQFF,.,TRBJ2-1,many,TRBV20-1
TGCAGTGCTAGTTCCCGAATAGAGACCCAGTACTTC,CSASSRIETQYF,.,TRBJ2-5,few,TRBV20-1
TGCAGTGCTAGAGATCGGCGGGGACTGCAAGAGACCCAGTACTTC,CSARDRRGLQETQYF,.,TRBJ2-5,many,TRBV20-1
TGTGCCAGCAGTTTCGAGTTAAATCAGCCCCAGCATTTT,CASSFELNQPQHF,.,TRBJ1-5,.,TRBV12-3/TRBV12-4
TGTGCCAGCAGACAACACAGGGCTGGGGCCAACGTCCTGACTTTC,CASRQHRAGANVLTF,.,TRBJ2-6,.,TRBV7-2
TGTGCCAGCAGCTCGCCAGCTGGACCGGAAAACATTCAGTACTTC,CASSSPAGPENIQYF,.,TRBJ2-4,.,TRBV6-1
TGTGCCAGCAGCGCTAGCGGGGGGGCGGTCATTGAGCAGTTCTTC,CASSASGGAVIEQFF,TRBD2,TRBJ2-1,few,TRBV9
TGCAGTGCTAGAGATATCAGGGGACGGAACACCATATATTTT,CSARDIRGRNTIYF,.,TRBJ1-3,.,TRBV20-1
TGTGCCTGGAGTACCGACAGGGCAGATACGCAGTATTTT,CAWSTDRADTQYF,TRBD1,TRBJ2-3,many,TRBV30
TGCGCCAGCAGCCAAGTTAAGTACACTGAAGCTTTCTTT,CASSQVKYTEAFF,.,TRBJ1-1,few,TRBV4-3
TGTGCCAGCAGCCATAGGACTAGCGGAACCGGGGAGCTGTTTTTT,CASSHRTSGTGELFF,TRBD2,TRBJ2-2,.,TRBV6-1
TGTGCCAGCAGCTTACCCGGGACTAGCAACAATGAGCAGTTCTTC,CASSLPGTSNNEQFF,TRBD2,TRBJ2-1,few,TRBV7-2
TGTGCCACCAGTGTGGAGGGCGGGGCGACCCAGTACTTC,CATSVEGGATQYF,.,TRBJ2-5,.,TRBV24-1
TGTGCCAGCAGCCCGGTGGCGGGGGCCAAAAACATTCAGTACTTC,CASSPVAGAKNIQYF,.,TRBJ2-4,.,TRBV7-2
TGTGCCAGCAGCGGCCCAGGGGGCCCAGGCAATGAGCAGTTCTTC,CASSGPGGPGNEQFF,TRBD1,TRBJ2-1,few,TRBV12-3/TRBV12-4
TGTGCCAGCAGTTTTCGGCAGGGGAGGAACACTGAAGCTTTCTTT,CASSFRQGRNTEAFF,.,TRBJ1-1,many,TRBV12-3/TRBV12-4
TGTGCCAGTAGTCCCGGGGACAGGGGGTGGAACACTGAAGCTTTCTTT,CASSPGDRGWNTEAFF,TRBD1,TRBJ1-1,many,TRBV19
TGTGCCAGCACCGCACGGGATCTTCTAAGGGAGCTGTTTTTT,CASTARDLLRELFF,.,TRBJ2-2,few,TRBV9
TGCAGTGCCCGATATGGGCGGGGCCATCAGCCCCAGCATTTT,CSARYGRGHQPQHF,.,TRBJ1-5,.,TRBV20-1
TGTGCCACCAGCAGAGATCCAGGAGGGGGGCGCGAGCAGTACTTC,CATSRDPGGGREQYF,.,TRBJ2-7,.,TRBV15
TGTGCCAGCAGCCCCGGGGCGACTAGCGGGGTTTACAATGAGCAGTTCTTC,CASSPGATSGVYNEQFF,TRBD2,TRBJ2-1,.,TRBV5-6
TGTGCCAGCAGCTTCCCGGGACAGAGACCCAATGAGCAGTTCTTC,CASSFPGQRPNEQFF,TRBD1,TRBJ2-1,many,TRBV7-9
TGCGCCAGCAGCCAAGATCAGGCGAGCGGGCCTCGAGATACGCAGTATTTT,CASSQDQASGPRDTQYF,.,TRBJ2-3,few,TRBV4-3
TGTGCCAGCAGTTTTCCTGGGACAGGGGTCCAGCCCCAGCATTTT,CASSFPGTGVQPQHF,TRBD1,TRBJ1-5,few,TRBV28
TGTGCCAGCAGTTACTCTCGGGACAACCTCTATGGCTACACCTTC,CASSYSRDNLYGYTF,.,TRBJ1-2,.,TRBV6-5
TGCAGTGCTAACGGACAGGGGGTGGTAGGATTGGAGACCCAGTACTTC,CSANGQGVVGLETQYF,TRBD1,TRBJ2-5,many,TRBV20-1